This T cell receptor beta chain was sequenced in a study of neurological immune-mediated disorders. Germline V CDR1 and CDR2: MDHEN, SYDVKM. Trimming took 6 bases from V and 8 from J, leaving 10 bases between them. The CDR3 covers 12 residues. This clonotype was seen many times. MiXCR, applied by TCRdb to the 5' RACE reads, yields one record per CDR3 protein. The sample records fewer than 60,000 distinct CDR3 sequences, about an eighth being singletons. The sample's time point: longitudinal time-point 2. This rearrangement joins TRBV28 to TRBJ2-2; a weak D match, TRBD2 (5 bases). Sequencing was performed on PBMCs. The receptor was isolated from a male donor with HTLV-1-associated myelopathy (HAM/TSP). The CDR3 DNA follows: TGTGCCAGCAGCATGGGAGAGGGGGAGCTGTTTTTT. Protein: CASSMGEGELFF.